The 8 T cell receptor beta chains given below trace back to one sample, sequenced in a study of cytomegalovirus exposure and HLA in healthy donors. The primer mix had 60 Vbeta and 13 Jbeta primers. Data came from immunoSEQ multiplex PCR; TCRdb stores just in-frame clones and leaves some out. The sample yields about 200,000 clones, approximately 79% seen once. The sequenced sample was PBMCs. These receptor sequences come from a male donor in good health and CMV-seronegative.

This clone appeared a few times. V and J are TRBV7-8 and TRBJ1-5; D gene unclear. The CDR3 runs to 15 residues. Germline CDR1 and CDR2: SGHVS and FQNEAQ. Trimming removed 2 bases from V and 2 bases from J, with 10 bases in between. CDR3 region: CASSLNIDGNQPQHF. In nucleotides, the CDR3 is TGTGCCAGCAGCTTAAACATCGATGGCAATCAGCCCCAGCATTTT.

The CDR3 reads CASSSLAGGPGEQFF. DNA of the CDR3: TGTGCCAGCAGCTCCCTAGCGGGGGGGCCGGGTGAGCAGTTCTTC. The chain links TRBV7-3 to TRBJ2-1; 12 nucleotides align to TRBD2. The J segment lost 9 bases and the V segment lost 4 bases, leaving 7 bases of the junction unmatched. The CDR3 totals 15 residues. Per germline, CDR1 SGHTA and CDR2 FQGTGA.

V gene TRBV5-6 combines with J gene TRBJ2-3; D is undetermined. The ends were cut back, 0 bases at V and 0 bases at J, with 11 bases in the middle. The germline V gene encodes CDR1 SGHDT and CDR2 YYEEEE. This CDR3 has 16 residues. CDR3 region: CASSLGSLTSTDTQYF. The CDR3 region has the DNA TGTGCCAGCAGCTTGGGGAGCCTTACTAGCACAGATACGCAGTATTTT.

This rearrangement joins TRBV6-5 to TRBJ1-3, with D maybe TRBD1 (5 bases). Germline V gives CDR1 MNHEY, CDR2 SVGAGI. Trimming shortened V by 5 bases and J by 7 bases, and 15 bases separated the two germline ends. There are 14 residues in the CDR3. As DNA, the CDR3 is TGTGCCAGCAGTCGAGAGACAGCCAGGAACACCATATATTTT. Translated: CASSRETARNTIYF.

The chain carries TRBV7-9 and TRBJ1-1; perhaps TRBD1 as D (6 bases). The CDR3 consists of 14 residues. V gave up 6 bases and J gave up 4 bases, with 15 bases separating them. Germline lookup yields CDR1 SEHNR and CDR2 FQNEAQ (reference sequence). The CDR3 DNA reads as TGTGCCAGCAGGCCAGGGGAACCTTTCACTGAAGCTTTCTTT. Translation: CASRPGEPFTEAFF.

In this sample, this clone turned up once. The gene calls are TRBV5-1 and TRBJ2-1; 8 positions match TRBD2. J was trimmed by 1 base and V by 0 bases; bases with no gene match: 3. This CDR3 is 16 amino acids long. The V gene's germline CDR1 is SGHRS and CDR2 YFSETQ. The CDR3 DNA sequence: TGCGCCAGCAGCTTGGGGAGCGGGAGATCCTACAATGAGCAGTTCTTC. Its protein product is CASSLGSGRSYNEQFF.

This clone was counted between two and nine times. The V gene is TRBV11-2, the J gene TRBJ2-7, with 10 bases identical to TRBD1. Losses at the gene ends were 0 bases for V and 4 bases for J; bases not matched to a gene: 3. Per the germline V gene, CDR1 is SGHAT and CDR2 is FQNNGV. This CDR3 spans 15 amino acids. CDR3 DNA sequence: TGTGCCAGCAGCTTAGAGGACAGGGGGTTGTACGAGCAGTACTTC. Translating it yields CASSLEDRGLYEQYF.

The chain links TRBV6-1 to TRBJ2-7, with no clear D. CDR3 length: 12 amino acids. The ends were cut back, 5 bases at V and 2 bases at J, with 7 bases in the middle. The germline V gene encodes CDR1 MNHNS and CDR2 SASEGT. CDR3 residues: CASSPPAYEQYF. CDR3 nucleotides: TGTGCCAGCAGTCCCCCGGCCTACGAGCAGTACTTC.